The 11 T cell receptor beta chains below were found in one sample sequenced in a study of T cells expressing NK-cell markers. TCRdb reprocessed the 5' RACE reads and keeps a single row for each CDR3 protein, giving no DNA. The sample data list 350,000 to 400,000 distinct CDR3 sequences. What was sequenced was blood T cells: a sorted CD56 or NKG2C T cell subset, CD4+ or CD8+ T cells, or bulk PBMC T cells (not recorded which). The receptors were sampled from a woman aged 45-65 years in good health.

The chain joins TRBV7-9 to TRBJ2-1. Germline loops: CDR1 SEHNR, CDR2 FQNEAQ (reference sequence). CDR3 length: 14 amino acids. CDR3 region: CASSLVSISGEQFF. Drawing the rest from reference TRBV7-9 and TRBJ2-1, the complete variable domain is DTGVSQNPRHKITKRGQNVTFRCDPISEHNRLYWYRQTLGQGPEFLTYFQNEAQLEKSRLLSDRFSAERPKGSFSTLEIQRTEQGDSAMYLCASSLVSISGEQFFGPGTRLTVL.

The chain's CDR3 is CASSLRERAYEQYF. The V gene is TRBV5-1, the J gene TRBJ2-7. CDR1 SGHRS and CDR2 YFSETQ come from the germline V gene. This CDR3 spans 14 amino acids. Using reference TRBV5-1 and TRBJ2-7 for the parts outside the CDR3, the full variable domain is KAGVTQTPRYLIKTRGQQVTLSCSPISGHRSVSWYQQTPGQGLQFLFEYFSETQRNKGNFPGRFSGRQFSNSRSEMNVSTLELGDSALYLCASSLRERAYEQYFGPGTRLTVT.

This rearrangement joins TRBV20-1 to TRBJ1-6; without DNA, the TCRdb call of TRBD1 cannot be checked. The CDR3 loop spans 13 amino acids. Germline V CDR1 and CDR2: DFQATT, SNEGSKA (reference sequence). The CDR3 protein is CSARRGANSPLHF.

V and J are TRBV2 and TRBJ2-1; checking the TCRdb D call of TRBD2 is not possible without DNA. The germline CDR1 and CDR2 sequences are SNHLY and FYNNEI. The CDR3 spans 11 residues. CDR3: CAAALAAEQFF.

The gene calls are TRBV12-3 or TRBV12-4 and TRBJ2-3. This CDR3 contains 15 residues. The CDR3 sequence: CASSFSGSSTDTQYF.

The chain has TRBV20-1 and TRBJ1-1; TCRdb returns TRBD1, unconfirmable since there is no DNA. The length of the CDR3 is 17 residues. In germline, CDR1 is DFQATT, CDR2 SNEGSKA (reference sequence). The CDR3: CSARGQVGDYMNTEAFF.

This sequence joins TRBV20-1 and TRBJ1-2. Germline V gene lookup returns CDR1 DFQATT and CDR2 SNEGSKA (reference sequence). The CDR3 is 15 residues long. The CDR3 here is CSARDPPVGFYGYTF.

The rearrangement uses TRBV6-5 and TRBJ1-5; TCRdb names TRBD1, which stays unverified in the absence of DNA. The CDR3 covers 14 residues. Germline lookup yields CDR1 MNHEY and CDR2 SVGAGI. The CDR3 here is CASSYGQGKQPQHF.

The CDR3 sequence: CASSERGFSEQFF. The chain carries TRBV12-3 or TRBV12-4 and TRBJ2-1; checking the TCRdb D call of TRBD1 is not possible without DNA. The CDR3 extends over 13 amino acids.

V usage is TRBV6-2 or TRBV6-3 and J usage is TRBJ2-1; TCRdb selects TRBD1, and the lack of DNA leaves this call unchecked. CDR3 length equals 11 residues. The germline V gene encodes CDR1 MNHEY and CDR2 SVGEGT. CDR3 residues: CASRTTGREIF.

The chain is built from TRBV7-9 and TRBJ2-7. Germline CDR1 is SEHNR and CDR2 is FQNEAQ (reference sequence). The CDR3 runs 13 residues. The CDR3 loop reads CASTRADSYEQYF.